The source of this T cell receptor beta chain is a study of cytomegalovirus exposure and HLA in healthy donors. Study-level findings and limits: Rare TCR sequences dominated, though some public TCRs recurred in many donors.

With respect to this clone: Antigen unknown.

The V and J ends lost 6 bases and 2 bases respectively, with 12 bases between them. The CDR3 length is 14 residues. Germline V CDR1 and CDR2: MDHEN, SYDVKM. Method: immunoSEQ multiplex PCR; TCRdb's copy keeps in-frame clones and lacks some. The table records about 150,000 clones, more than 80% of them present only once. The sequence was obtained from a woman aged 25 to 39 in good health and CMV-seropositive. The genes are TRBV28 and TRBJ2-3, with D maybe TRBD1 (6 bases). The material sequenced was PBMCs. CDR3 in amino acids: CASRVRGITDTQYF. In nucleotides, the CDR3 is TGTGCCAGCAGAGTCAGGGGAATCACAGATACGCAGTATTTT.